The clone carrying this T cell receptor (beta chain) has ten or more counts. The sample comes from a study of tumor-infiltrating lymphocytes in oesophageal squamous cell carcinoma. TCRdb re-analysed the PCR reads in MiXCR, keeping a single row per CDR3 protein. The data hold 15,000 to 20,000 distinct CDR3 sequences, with around two fifths observed a single time. The receptor was isolated from a male donor with esophageal squamous cell carcinoma. The sequenced sample consisted of esophageal tumor tissue.

The CDR3 nucleotides read TGTGCCAGCAGCCCTCCCGGGGTCCCCTACGAGCAGTACTTC. It translates to CASSPPGVPYEQYF. The chain recombines TRBV7-9 with TRBJ2-7, with D possibly being TRBD2 (5 bases). V dropped 5 bases and J dropped 2 bases, with 13 bases sitting between them. Germline V gene sequence: CDR1 SEHNR, CDR2 FQNEAQ (reference sequence). The CDR3 has 14 amino acids.